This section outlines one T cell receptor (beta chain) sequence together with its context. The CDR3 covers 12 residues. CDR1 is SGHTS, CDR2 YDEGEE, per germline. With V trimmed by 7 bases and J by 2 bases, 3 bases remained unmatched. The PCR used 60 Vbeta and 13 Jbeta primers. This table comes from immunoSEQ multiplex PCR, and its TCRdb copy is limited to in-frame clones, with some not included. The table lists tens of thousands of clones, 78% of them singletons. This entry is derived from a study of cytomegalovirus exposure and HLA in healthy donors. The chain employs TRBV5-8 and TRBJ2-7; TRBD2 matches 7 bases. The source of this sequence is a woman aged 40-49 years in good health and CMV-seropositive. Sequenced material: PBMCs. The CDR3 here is CASSGLTYEQYF. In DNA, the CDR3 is TGTGCCAGCTCGGGACTAACCTACGAGCAGTACTTC. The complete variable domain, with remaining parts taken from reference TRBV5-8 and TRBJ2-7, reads EAGVTQSPTHLIKTRGQQATLRCSPISGHTSVYWYQQALGLGLQFLLWYDEGEERNRGNFPPRFSGRQFPNYSSELNVNALELEDSALYLCASSGLTYEQYFGPGTRLTVT.